The clone carrying this TCR beta chain was seen a handful of times. This entry is derived from a study of identical twins. Unique molecular identifiers were in the cDNA, with template-switch universal primer binding. TCRdb re-analysed the 5' RACE reads in MiXCR, keeping a single row per CDR3 protein. The repertoire holds 400,000 to 550,000 distinct CDR3 sequences, with 20% to 25% as singletons. Germline assignment: CDR1 ENHRY and CDR2 SYGVKD. The CDR3 totals 16 residues. V shed 1 base and J shed 1 base, with 11 bases lying between them. Every one of the donors was a healthy Caucasian. These data were likewise used in another study, on T cells expressing NK-cell markers. Per that study: Also leading the CD3+CD56-NKG2C+ fraction in a few donors were these clonotypes. Nothing established the HCMV specificity of expanded NKG2C+ T cell clones.

The V and J genes are TRBV10-3 and TRBJ1-5; a possible D gene is TRBD1 (5 bases). Sequenced: CD4+ T cells sorted from blood. This receptor was obtained from a woman between 18 and 29 years old in good health. CDR3 coding DNA: TGTGCCATCAGTGAGTTTGGGGGAAGGAGCAATCAGCCCCAGCATTTT. It yields the protein CAISEFGGRSNQPQHF.